This TCR beta chain was obtained from a study of CD8 T cells in Susac syndrome. Per the germline V gene, CDR1 is SGHTA and CDR2 is FQGTGA. The CDR3 runs to 14 residues. Trimming took 3 bases from V and 6 from J, leaving 11 bases between them. Reverse transcription of roughly 0.5 to 1 ug RNA was carried out with random hexamers. Amplification of TCR beta CDR3 across 54 Vbeta and 13 Jbeta was performed with immunoSEQ multiplex PCR. MiXCR was run by TCRdb on the immunoSEQ multiplex PCR reads, yielding one entry per CDR3 protein. The profile shows about 280,000 distinct CDR3 sequences, around 84% of them singletons. The authors carried out high-throughput sequencing of TCR beta. They applied it to CD8+ and CD4+ T cells obtained from blood. The multiple sclerosis control cohort comprised treatment-naive individuals presenting with stable or active relapsing-remitting disease. TEMRA cells were enriched by FACS, while CD8+ and CD4+ T cells were obtained through a negative isolation that was performed magnetically.

This clonotype has a handful of counts. This chain joins TRBV7-3 and TRBJ2-2, with D perhaps matching TRBD2 (6 bases). This sequence originates from a human donor with multiple sclerosis. What was sequenced was CD8+ T cells from PBMCs. In nucleotides, the CDR3 is TGTGCCAGCAGCTTGGTCGGAGGGGCCGGGGAGCTGTTTTTT. Protein product: CASSLVGGAGELFF.